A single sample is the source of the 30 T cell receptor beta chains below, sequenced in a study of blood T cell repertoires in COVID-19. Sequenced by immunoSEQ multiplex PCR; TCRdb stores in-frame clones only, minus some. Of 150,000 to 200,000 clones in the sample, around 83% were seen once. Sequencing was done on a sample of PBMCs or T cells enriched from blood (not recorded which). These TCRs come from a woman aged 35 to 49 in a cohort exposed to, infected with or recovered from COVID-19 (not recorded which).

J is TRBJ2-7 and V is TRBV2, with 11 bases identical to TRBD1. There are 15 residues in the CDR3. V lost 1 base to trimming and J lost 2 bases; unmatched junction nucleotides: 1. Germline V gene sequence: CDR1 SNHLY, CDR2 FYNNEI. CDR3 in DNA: TGTGCCAGCAGTGAAGAGGGACAGGGGGCCTACGAGCAGTACTTC. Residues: CASSEEGQGAYEQYF. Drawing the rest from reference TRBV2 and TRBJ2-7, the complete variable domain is EPEVTQTPSHQVTQMGQEVILRCVPISNHLYFYWYRQILGQKVEFLVSFYNNEISEKSEIFDDQFSVERPDGSNFTLKIRSTKLEDSAMYFCASSEEGQGAYEQYFGPGTRLTVT.

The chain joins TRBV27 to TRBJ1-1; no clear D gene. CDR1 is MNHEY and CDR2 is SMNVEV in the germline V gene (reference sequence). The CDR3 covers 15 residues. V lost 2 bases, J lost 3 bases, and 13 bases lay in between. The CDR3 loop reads CASSLTWQSYTEAFF. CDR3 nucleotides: TGTGCCAGCAGTTTAACGTGGCAGTCTTACACTGAAGCTTTCTTT.

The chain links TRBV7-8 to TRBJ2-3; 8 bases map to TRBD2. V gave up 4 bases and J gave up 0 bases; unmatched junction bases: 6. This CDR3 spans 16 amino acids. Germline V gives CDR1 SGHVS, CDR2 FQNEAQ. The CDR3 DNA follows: TGTGCCAGCAGCTCTGGACTAGCCCTTAGCACAGATACGCAGTATTTT. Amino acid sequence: CASSSGLALSTDTQYF.

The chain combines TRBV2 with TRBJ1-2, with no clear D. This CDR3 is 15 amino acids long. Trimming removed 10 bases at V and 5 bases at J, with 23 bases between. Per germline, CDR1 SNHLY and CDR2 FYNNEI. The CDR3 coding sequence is TGTGCCACTCTCAACCCCGGAGAGGGCGGGTATGGCTACACCTTC. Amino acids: CATLNPGEGGYGYTF.

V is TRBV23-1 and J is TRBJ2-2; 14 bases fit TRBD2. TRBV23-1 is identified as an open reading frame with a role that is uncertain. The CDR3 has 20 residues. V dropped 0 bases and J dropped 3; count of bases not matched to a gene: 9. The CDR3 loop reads CASSQSWLGTSGGYTGELFF. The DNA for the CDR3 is TGCGCCAGCAGTCAATCGTGGCTGGGGACTAGCGGGGGATACACCGGGGAGCTGTTTTTT.

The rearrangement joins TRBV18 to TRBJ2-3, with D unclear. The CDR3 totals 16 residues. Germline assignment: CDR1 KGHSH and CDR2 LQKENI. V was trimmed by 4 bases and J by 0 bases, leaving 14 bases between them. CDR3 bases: TGTGCCAGCTCACTACAAGGCGGCTCTAGCACAGATACGCAGTATTTT. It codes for CASSLQGGSSTDTQYF.

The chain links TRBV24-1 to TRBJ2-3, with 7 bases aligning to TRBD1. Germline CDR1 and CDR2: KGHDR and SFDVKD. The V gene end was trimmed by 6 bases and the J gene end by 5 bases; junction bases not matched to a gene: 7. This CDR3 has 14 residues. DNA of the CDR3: TGTGCCACCAGTAAGACAGGGTCTGGAGATACGCAGTATTTT. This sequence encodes CATSKTGSGDTQYF.

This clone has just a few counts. The CDR3, as DNA: TGTGCCAGCAGTCCTAGCGGGAATGTCGAGCAGTACTTC. Its translation is CASSPSGNVEQYF. The chain joins TRBV9 to TRBJ2-7, with 9 nucleotides matching TRBD2. Germline CDR1 SGDLS, CDR2 YYNGEE. The CDR3 runs to 13 residues. V shed 5 bases and J 6 bases; nucleotides not matched to a gene: 6.

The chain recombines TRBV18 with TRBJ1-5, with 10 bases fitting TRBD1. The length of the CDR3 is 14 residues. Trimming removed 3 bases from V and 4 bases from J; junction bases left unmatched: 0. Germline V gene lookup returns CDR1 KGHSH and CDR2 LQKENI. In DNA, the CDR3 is TGTGCCAGCTCACCGGGACAGGGGAATCAGCCCCAGCATTTT. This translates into CASSPGQGNQPQHF.

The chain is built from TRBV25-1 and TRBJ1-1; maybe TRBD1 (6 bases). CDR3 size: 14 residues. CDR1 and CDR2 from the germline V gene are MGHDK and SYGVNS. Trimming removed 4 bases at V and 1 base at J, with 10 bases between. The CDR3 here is CASSARGSNTEAFF. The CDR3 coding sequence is TGTGCCAGCAGTGCCAGGGGATCGAACACTGAAGCTTTCTTT.

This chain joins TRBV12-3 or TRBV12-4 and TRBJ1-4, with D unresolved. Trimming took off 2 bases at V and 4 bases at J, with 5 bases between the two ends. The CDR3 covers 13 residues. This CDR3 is CASSLNINEKLFF. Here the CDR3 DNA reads TGTGCCAGCAGTTTAAACATTAATGAAAAACTGTTTTTT.

The CDR3 sequence is CASSSRDLTDTQYF. CDR3 bases: TGTGCCAGCAGCTCCAGGGACTTAACAGATACGCAGTATTTT. V is TRBV11-2 and J is TRBJ2-3; TRBD2 is a possible D gene (6 bases). This CDR3 has 14 amino acids. In germline, CDR1 is SGHAT, CDR2 FQNNGV. Trimming stripped 4 bases from V and 3 bases from J, with 11 bases between.

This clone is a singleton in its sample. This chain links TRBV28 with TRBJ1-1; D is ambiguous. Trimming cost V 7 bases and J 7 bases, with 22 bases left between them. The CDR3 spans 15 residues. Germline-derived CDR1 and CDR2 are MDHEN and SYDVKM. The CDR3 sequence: CASIMAGRPIYEAFF. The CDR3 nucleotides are TGTGCCAGCATCATGGCGGGCAGGCCGATTTATGAAGCTTTCTTT.

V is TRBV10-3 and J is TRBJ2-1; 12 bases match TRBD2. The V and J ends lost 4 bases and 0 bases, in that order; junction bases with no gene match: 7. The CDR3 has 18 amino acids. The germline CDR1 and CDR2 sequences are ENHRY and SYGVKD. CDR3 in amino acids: CAISAGGLAGYSYNEQFF. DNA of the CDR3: TGTGCCATCAGTGCCGGTGGACTAGCGGGATACTCCTACAATGAGCAGTTCTTC.

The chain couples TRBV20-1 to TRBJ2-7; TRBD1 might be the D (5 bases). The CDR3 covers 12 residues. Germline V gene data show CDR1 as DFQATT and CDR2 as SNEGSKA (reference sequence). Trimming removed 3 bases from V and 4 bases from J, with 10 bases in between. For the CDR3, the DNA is TGCAGTGCTAGTGAAACAGGATACGAGCAGTACTTC. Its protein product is CSASETGYEQYF.

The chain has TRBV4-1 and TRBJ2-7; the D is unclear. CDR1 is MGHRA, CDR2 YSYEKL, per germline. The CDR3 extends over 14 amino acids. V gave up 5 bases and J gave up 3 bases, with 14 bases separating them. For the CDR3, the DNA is TGCGCCAGCAGCGGAAGCGACGGAGACTACGAGCAGTACTTC. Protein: CASSGSDGDYEQYF.

The CDR3 DNA reads as TGTGCCAGTAGTATAGACAACATTAACTATGGCTACACCTTC. Translating gives CASSIDNINYGYTF. The rearrangement uses TRBV19 and TRBJ1-2; D remains unclear. The CDR3 loop spans 14 amino acids. Trimming shortened V by 0 bases and J by 1 base, and 6 bases separated the two germline ends. From germline, CDR1 is LNHDA and CDR2 SQIVND (reference sequence).

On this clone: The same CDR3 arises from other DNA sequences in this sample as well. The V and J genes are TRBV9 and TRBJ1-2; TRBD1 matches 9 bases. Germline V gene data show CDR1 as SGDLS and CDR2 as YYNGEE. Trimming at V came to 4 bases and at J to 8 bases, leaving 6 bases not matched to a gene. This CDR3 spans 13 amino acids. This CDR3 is CASSPRQGEGYTF. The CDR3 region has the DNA TGTGCCAGCAGCCCCCGACAGGGGGAGGGCTACACCTTC.

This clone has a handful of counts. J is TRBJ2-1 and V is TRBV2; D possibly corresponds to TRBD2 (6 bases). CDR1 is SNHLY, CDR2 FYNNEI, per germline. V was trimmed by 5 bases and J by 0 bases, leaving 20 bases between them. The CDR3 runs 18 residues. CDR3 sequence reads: CASSTPGVSPFSYNEQFF. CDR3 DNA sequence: TGTGCCAGCAGTACTCCGGGGGTTAGCCCCTTCTCCTACAATGAGCAGTTCTTC.

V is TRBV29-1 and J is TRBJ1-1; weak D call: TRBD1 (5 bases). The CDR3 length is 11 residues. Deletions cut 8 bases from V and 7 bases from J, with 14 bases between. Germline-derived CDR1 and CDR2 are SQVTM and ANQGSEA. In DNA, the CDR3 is TGCAGCACCATTCAGGGATATGAAGCTTTCTTT. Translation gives CSTIQGYEAFF.

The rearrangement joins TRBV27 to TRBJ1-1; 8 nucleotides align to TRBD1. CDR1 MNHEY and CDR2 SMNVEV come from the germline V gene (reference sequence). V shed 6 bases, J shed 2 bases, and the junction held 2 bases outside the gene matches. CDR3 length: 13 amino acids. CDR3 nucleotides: TGTGCCAGCAGCGGACAGGGTAACACTGAAGCTTTCTTT. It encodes CASSGQGNTEAFF.

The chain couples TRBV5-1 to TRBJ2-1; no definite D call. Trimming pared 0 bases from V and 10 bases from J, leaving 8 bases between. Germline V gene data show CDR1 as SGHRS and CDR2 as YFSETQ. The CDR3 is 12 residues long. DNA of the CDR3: TGCGCCAGCAGCTTGGGCCAGGCCGAGCAGTTCTTC. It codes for CASSLGQAEQFF.

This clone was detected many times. The CDR3 DNA reads as TGTGCCAGCAGCTTGACTAGCGGGAGAAATAATGAGCAGTTCTTC. It yields the protein CASSLTSGRNNEQFF. The gene calls are TRBV5-4 and TRBJ2-1; 11 nucleotides align to TRBD2. V dropped 1 base and J dropped 7; count of bases not matched to a gene: 4. The CDR3 loop spans 15 amino acids. Germline values: CDR1 SGHNT, CDR2 YYREEE (reference sequence).

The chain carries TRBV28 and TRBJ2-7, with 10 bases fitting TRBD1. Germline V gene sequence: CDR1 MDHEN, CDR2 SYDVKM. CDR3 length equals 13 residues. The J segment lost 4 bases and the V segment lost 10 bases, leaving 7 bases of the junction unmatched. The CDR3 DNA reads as TGTGCCATCGCTGACAGGGGGCTATACGAGCAGTACTTC. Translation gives CAIADRGLYEQYF.

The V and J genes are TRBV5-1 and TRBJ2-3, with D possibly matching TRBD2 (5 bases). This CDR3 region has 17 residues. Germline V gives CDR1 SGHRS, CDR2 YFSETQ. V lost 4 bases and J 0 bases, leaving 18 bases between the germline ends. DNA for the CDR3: TGCGCCAGCAGCATTGTCCTCGGGGAGTGGAGCACAGATACGCAGTATTTT. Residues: CASSIVLGEWSTDTQYF.

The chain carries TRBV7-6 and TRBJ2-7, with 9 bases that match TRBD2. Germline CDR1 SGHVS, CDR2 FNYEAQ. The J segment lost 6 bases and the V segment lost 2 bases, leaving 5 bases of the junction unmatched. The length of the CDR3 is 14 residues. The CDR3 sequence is CASSLQAGGFEQYF. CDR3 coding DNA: TGTGCCAGCAGCTTACAAGCGGGGGGCTTCGAGCAGTACTTC.

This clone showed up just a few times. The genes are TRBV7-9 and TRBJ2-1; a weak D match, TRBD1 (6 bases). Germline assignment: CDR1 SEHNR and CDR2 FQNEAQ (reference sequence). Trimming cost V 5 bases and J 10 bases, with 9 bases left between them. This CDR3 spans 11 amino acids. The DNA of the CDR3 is TGTGCCAGCAGCAGGGGGAGAGAGCAGTTCTTC. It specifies CASSRGREQFF.

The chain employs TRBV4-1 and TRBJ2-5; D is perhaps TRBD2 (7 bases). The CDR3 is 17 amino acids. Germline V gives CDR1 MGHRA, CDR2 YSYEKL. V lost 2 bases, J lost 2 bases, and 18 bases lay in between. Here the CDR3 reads CASSQSLHGGAQETQYF. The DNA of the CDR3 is TGCGCCAGCAGCCAATCCCTTCATGGGGGGGCGCAAGAGACCCAGTACTTC.

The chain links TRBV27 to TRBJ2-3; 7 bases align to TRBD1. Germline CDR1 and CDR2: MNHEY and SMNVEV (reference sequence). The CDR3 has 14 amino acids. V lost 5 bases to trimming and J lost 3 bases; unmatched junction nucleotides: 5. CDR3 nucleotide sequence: TGTGCCAGCAGTATAGACAGGGCAACAGATACGCAGTATTTT. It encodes CASSIDRATDTQYF.

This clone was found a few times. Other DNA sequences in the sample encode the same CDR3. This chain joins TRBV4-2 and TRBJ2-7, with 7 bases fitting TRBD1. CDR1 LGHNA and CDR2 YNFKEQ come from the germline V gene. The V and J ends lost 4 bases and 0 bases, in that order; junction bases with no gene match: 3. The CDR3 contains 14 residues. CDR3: CASSPRDSSYEQYF. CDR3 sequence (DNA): TGTGCCAGCAGCCCCCGGGACAGCTCCTACGAGCAGTACTTC.